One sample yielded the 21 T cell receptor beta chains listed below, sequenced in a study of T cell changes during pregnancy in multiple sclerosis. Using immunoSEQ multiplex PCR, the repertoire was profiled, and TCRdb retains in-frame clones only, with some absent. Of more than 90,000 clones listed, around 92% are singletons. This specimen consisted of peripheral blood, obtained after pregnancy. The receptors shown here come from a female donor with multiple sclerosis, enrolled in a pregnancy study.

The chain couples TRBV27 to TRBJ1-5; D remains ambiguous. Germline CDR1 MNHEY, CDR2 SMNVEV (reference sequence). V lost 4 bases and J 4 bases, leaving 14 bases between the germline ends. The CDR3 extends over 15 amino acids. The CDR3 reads CASSSAEGLNQPQHF. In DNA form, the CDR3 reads TGTGCCAGCAGTTCCGCCGAGGGCCTAAATCAGCCCCAGCATTTT.

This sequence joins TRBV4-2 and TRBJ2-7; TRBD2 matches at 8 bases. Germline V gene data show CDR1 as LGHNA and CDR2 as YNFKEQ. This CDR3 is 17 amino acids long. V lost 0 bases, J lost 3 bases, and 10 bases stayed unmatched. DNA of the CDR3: TGTGCCAGCAGCCAAGATTTTATTGGGACTAGTAACTACGAGCAGTACTTC. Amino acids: CASSQDFIGTSNYEQYF.

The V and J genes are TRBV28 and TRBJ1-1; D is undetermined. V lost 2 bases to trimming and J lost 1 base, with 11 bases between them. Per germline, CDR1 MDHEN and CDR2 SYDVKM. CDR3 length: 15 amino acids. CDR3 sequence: CASSLPLRRNTEAFF. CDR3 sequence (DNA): TGTGCCAGCAGTTTACCGTTGCGGAGGAACACTGAAGCTTTCTTT.

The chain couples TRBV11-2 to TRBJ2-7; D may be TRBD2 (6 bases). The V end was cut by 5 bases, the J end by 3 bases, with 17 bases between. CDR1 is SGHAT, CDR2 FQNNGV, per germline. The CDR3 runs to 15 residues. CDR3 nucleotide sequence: TGTGCCAGCAGCCTATTGCCGCGGGACCACTACGAGCAGTACTTC. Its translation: CASSLLPRDHYEQYF.

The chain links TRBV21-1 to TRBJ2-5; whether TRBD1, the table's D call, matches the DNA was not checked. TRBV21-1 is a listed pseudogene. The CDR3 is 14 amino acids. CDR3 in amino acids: CASSKGLLLKTQYF. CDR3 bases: TGTGCCAGCAGCAAGGGGCTGCTCCTGAAGACCCAGTACTTC.

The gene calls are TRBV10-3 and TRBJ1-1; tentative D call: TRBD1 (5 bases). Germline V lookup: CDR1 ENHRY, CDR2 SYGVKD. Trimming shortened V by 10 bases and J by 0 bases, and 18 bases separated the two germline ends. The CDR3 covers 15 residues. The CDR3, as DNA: TGTGCCACCCAAACTGGAGGGACGGTGAACACTGAAGCTTTCTTT. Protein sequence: CATQTGGTVNTEAFF.

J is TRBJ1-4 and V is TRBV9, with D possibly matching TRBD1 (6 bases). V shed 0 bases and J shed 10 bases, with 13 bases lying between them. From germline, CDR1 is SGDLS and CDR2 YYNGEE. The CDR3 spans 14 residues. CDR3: CASSVEEGGRKLFF. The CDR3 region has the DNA TGTGCCAGCAGCGTAGAAGAGGGGGGGAGAAAACTGTTTTTT.

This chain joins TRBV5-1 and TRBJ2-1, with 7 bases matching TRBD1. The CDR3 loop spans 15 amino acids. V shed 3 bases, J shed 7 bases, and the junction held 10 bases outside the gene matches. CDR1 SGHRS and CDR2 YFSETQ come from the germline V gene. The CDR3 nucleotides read TGCGCCAGCAGCTCACGACAGGGTTGGGGGAATGAGCAGTTCTTC. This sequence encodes CASSSRQGWGNEQFF.

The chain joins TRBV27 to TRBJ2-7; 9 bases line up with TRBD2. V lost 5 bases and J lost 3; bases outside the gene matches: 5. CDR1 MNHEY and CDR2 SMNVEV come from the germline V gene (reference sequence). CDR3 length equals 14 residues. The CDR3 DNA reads TGTGCCAGCAGTGGTAGCGGGAGAGACTACGAGCAGTACTTC. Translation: CASSGSGRDYEQYF.

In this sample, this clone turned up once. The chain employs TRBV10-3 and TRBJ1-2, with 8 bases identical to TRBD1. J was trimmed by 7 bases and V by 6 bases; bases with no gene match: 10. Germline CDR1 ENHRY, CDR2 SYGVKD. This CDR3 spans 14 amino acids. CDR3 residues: CAIRSGQGSFGYTF. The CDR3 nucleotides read TGTGCCATCAGGAGCGGACAGGGTTCGTTTGGCTACACCTTC.

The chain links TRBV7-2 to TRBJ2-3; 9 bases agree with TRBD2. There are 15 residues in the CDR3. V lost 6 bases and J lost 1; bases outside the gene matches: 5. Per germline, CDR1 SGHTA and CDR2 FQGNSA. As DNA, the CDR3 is TGTGCCAGCAGGGGACTAGCAGGGGGCACAGATACGCAGTATTTT. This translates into CASRGLAGGTDTQYF. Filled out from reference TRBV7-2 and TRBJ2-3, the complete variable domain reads GAGVSQSPSNKVTEKGKDVELRCDPISGHTALYWYRQSLGQGLEFLIYFQGNSAPDKSGLPSDRFSAERTGGSVSTLTIQRTQQEDSAVYLCASRGLAGGTDTQYFGPGTRLTVL.

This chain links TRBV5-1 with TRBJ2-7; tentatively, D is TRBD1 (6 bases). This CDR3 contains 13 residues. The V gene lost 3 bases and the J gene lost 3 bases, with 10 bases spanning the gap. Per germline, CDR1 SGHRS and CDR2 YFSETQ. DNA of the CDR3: TGCGCCAGCAGCTGGGACACCGGCTACGAGCAGTACTTC. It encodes CASSWDTGYEQYF.

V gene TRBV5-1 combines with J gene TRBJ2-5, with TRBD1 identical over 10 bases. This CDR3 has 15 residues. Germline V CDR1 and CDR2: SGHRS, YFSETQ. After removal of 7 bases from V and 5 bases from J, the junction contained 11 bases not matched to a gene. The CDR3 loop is CASEQDRGLRETQYF. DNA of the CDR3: TGCGCCAGCGAACAGGACAGGGGGTTGAGGGAGACCCAGTACTTC.

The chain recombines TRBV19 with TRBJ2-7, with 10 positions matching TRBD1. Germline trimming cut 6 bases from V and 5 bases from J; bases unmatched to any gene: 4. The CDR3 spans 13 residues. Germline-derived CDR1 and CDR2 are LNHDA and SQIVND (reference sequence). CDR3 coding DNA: TGTGCCAGTAGGACAGGGGGCGACCACGAGCAGTACTTC. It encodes CASRTGGDHEQYF.

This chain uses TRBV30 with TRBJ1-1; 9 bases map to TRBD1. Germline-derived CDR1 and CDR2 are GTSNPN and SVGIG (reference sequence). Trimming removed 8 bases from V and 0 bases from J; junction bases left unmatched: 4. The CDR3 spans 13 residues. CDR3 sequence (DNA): TGTGCCGGGGACAGGGAAATGAACACTGAAGCTTTCTTT. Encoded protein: CAGDREMNTEAFF.

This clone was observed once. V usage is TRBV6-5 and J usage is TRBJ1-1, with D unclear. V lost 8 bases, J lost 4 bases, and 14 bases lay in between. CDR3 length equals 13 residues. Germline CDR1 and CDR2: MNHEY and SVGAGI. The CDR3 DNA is TGTGCCAGCCGTTCACCGGCGGGCACTGAAGCTTTCTTT. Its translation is CASRSPAGTEAFF.

The DNA of the CDR3 is TGTGCCAGCAGAGAACAGGGGGGAGGCTACACCTTC. Amino acids: CASREQGGGYTF. The chain links TRBV5-4 to TRBJ1-2, with 8 bases lining up with TRBD1. After removal of 5 bases from V and 8 bases from J, the junction contained 5 bases not matched to a gene. Germline CDR1 reads SGHNT; CDR2 reads YYREEE (reference sequence). The CDR3 contains 12 residues.

The CDR3 spells CASSPADTEAFF. The DNA of the CDR3 is TGCGCCAGCAGCCCCGCGGACACTGAAGCTTTCTTT. The chain combines TRBV5-1 with TRBJ1-1; D is ambiguous. This CDR3 is 12 amino acids long. CDR1 SGHRS and CDR2 YFSETQ come from the germline V gene. V was shortened by 4 bases and J by 3 bases, with 7 bases between the two germline ends.

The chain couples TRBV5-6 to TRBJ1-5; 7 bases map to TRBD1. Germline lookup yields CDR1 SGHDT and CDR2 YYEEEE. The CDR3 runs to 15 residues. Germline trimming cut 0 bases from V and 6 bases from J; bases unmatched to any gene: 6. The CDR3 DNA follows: TGTGCCAGCAGCTTGGCGGGACAGTATAGTCAGCCCCAGCATTTT. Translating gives CASSLAGQYSQPQHF.

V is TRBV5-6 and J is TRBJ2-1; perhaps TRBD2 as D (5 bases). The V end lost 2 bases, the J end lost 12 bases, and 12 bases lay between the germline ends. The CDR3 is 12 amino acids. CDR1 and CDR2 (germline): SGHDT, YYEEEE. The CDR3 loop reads CASSFGVPGQFF. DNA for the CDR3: TGTGCCAGCAGCTTCGGGGTCCCTGGGCAGTTCTTC.

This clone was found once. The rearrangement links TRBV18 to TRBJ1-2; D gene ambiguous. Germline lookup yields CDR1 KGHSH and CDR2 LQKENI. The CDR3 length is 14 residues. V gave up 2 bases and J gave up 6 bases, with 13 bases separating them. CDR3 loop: CASSPSRQVHGYTF. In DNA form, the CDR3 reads TGTGCCAGCTCACCAAGTAGGCAGGTCCATGGCTACACCTTC. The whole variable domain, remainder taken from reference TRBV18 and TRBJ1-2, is NAGVMQNPRHLVRRRGQEARLRCSPMKGHSHVYWYRQLPEEGLKFMVYLQKENIIDESGMPKERFSAEFPKEGPSILRIQQVVRGDSAAYFCASSPSRQVHGYTFGSGTRLTVV.